The rows below give T cell receptor beta chains drawn from one sample of a study of cytomegalovirus exposure and HLA in healthy donors. The table came from immunoSEQ multiplex PCR; TCRdb's copy has only in-frame clones and leaves some out. In the table there are fewer than 200,000 clones, around nine tenths of which are singletons. Sequences were obtained from PBMCs. These receptors were taken from a man younger than 45 in good health and CMV-seropositive. The conserved cysteine and the conserved F or W are not part of the CDR3 here.

V,J,CDR3
TRBV27,TRBJ1-5,ASSLGGGPGQPQH
TRBV7-9,TRBJ2-7,ASTPLVSSYEQY
TRBV28,TRBJ1-6,ASSFFGSPLH
TRBV14,TRBJ1-2,ASSQDSVANYGYT
TRBV9,TRBJ1-5,ASSVEGQNQPQH
TRBV7-2,TRBJ2-1,ASSYLALTYNEQF
TRBV7-2,TRBJ2-3,ASSLRWSADTQY
TRBV9,TRBJ2-7,ASSPQLVSGGNEQY
TRBV29-1,TRBJ1-1,SVQRGTSTLGAF
TRBV7-3,TRBJ2-1,ASSLTKGGNQYNEQF
TRBV9,TRBJ1-2,ASSGRSGLNHNYGYT
TRBV19,TRBJ2-2,ASSPYLAGEPGELF
TRBV18,TRBJ1-1,ASSPGGNTEAF
TRBV2,TRBJ1-2,ASKYSQGIYGYT
TRBV27,TRBJ1-4,ASRPGETNEKLF
TRBV28,TRBJ2-2,ASRAVAGELF
TRBV9,TRBJ2-3,ASSVEAIGTDTQY
TRBV5-1,TRBJ2-2,ASSEGLSVGELF
TRBV27,TRBJ2-3,ASSLSQADTQY
TRBV29-1,TRBJ2-7,SGNRGSGEQY
TRBV5-4,TRBJ2-1,ASSLGQGNEQF
TRBV19,TRBJ1-5,ASDDTGTATGQPQH
TRBV7-9,TRBJ2-3,ASSSPSGQGTQY
TRBV7-9,TRBJ2-3,ASRRGADTQY
TRBV6-6,TRBJ1-1,ASSYSSRTEAF
TRBV27,TRBJ2-5,ASSSLLGRAEEQTQY
TRBV2,TRBJ1-5,ASSEVLQPQH
TRBV27,TRBJ2-2,ASSSRTYTGELF
TRBV9,TRBJ1-3,ASSVEGQSGNTIY
TRBV9,TRBJ2-1,ASSVDYLYNEQF
TRBV19,TRBJ1-2,ATRMGAYGYT
TRBV2,TRBJ1-1,ATSLSLEAF
TRBV4-1,TRBJ1-2,ASSQEGGYGYT
TRBV27,TRBJ2-7,ASSGRTGRGEQY
TRBV9,TRBJ1-1,ASSATLDREDTEAF
TRBV5-1,TRBJ2-3,ASSLQGPPSTDTQY
TRBV4-1,TRBJ1-5,ASSQSSTIKPQH
TRBV20-1,TRBJ2-1,SASYLNEQF
TRBV29-1,TRBJ2-2,SVALTGAPGELF
TRBV6-1,TRBJ2-1,ASKAGGEQF
TRBV5-1,TRBJ1-1,ASRQGSNTEAF
TRBV7-8,TRBJ2-3,ASSVLAGSSTDTQY
TRBV15,TRBJ2-5,ATSVAAYTETQY
TRBV6-5,TRBJ2-7,ASSRSSYEQY
TRBV7-9,TRBJ2-7,ASSPGQGSPLYEQY
TRBV7-3,TRBJ2-2,ASSLMVSGGELF
TRBV28,TRBJ2-3,ASSFSRGGTDTQY
TRBV15,TRBJ1-1,ATSRAVTRTDTRTDTEAF
TRBV14,TRBJ2-7,ASSPMVRQGGNEQY
TRBV19,TRBJ2-7,ASRGQGTHEQY
TRBV18,TRBJ2-3,ASSGISIDTQY